The clone carrying this TCR beta chain was seen ten or more times. Its antigen is undetermined. These data are taken from a study of T cells in Graves' hyperthyroidism and ophthalmopathy. Points from the study as a whole: The majority of expanded thyroid clonotypes above 0.001 also appeared in blood. Progression to ophthalmopathy was predicted a median of 6.5 months early.

Uncontrolled infection, other autoimmune disease, pregnancy or lactation excluded patients. Every diagnosis used clinical symptoms, serum thyroxine and TRAb, thyroid ultrasound and orbital computed tomography. RNA transcripts gave rise to amplified TCR beta CDR3 regions. The HTBI primer set was used in a first-round RT-PCR of the TCR CDR3. In TCRdb, the multiplex PCR reads were re-called with MiXCR into one record per CDR3 protein. The sample holds around 580,000 distinct CDR3 sequences, just over 45% seen once. V was clipped by 0 bases and J by 3 bases; unmatched bases: 3. Germline CDR1 and CDR2: SGHAT and FQNNGV. CDR3 length equals 16 residues.

This chain uses TRBV11-2 with TRBJ2-2, with TRBD2 matching 8 bases. This receptor was taken from a woman aged 18-29 years with Graves' hyperthyroidism. The sample taken for sequencing was peripheral blood or thyroid tissue (not recorded which). The DNA for the CDR3 is TGTGCCAGCAGCTTAGAACGGACTAGCCACACCGGGGAGCTGTTTTTT. Protein: CASSLERTSHTGELFF. Together with reference TRBV11-2 and TRBJ2-2, the CDR3 gives the full variable domain: EAGVAQSPRYKIIEKRQSVAFWCNPISGHATLYWYQQILGQGPKLLIQFQNNGVVDDSQLPKDRFSAERLKGVDSTLKIQPAKLEDSAVYLCASSLERTSHTGELFFGEGSRLTVL.